This TCR beta chain was observed in a study of control samples from healthy donors and cancer patients. Generated by immunoSEQ multiplex PCR, the TCRdb table keeps only in-frame clones and is missing some. The data hold 150,000 to 200,000 clones, with around 90% observed a single time. CDR3 length: 15 amino acids. CDR1 and CDR2 from the germline V gene are GTSNPN and SVGIG (reference sequence). Trimming removed 0 bases at V and 2 bases at J, with 11 bases between. This TCR derives from a man in his late teens or twenties in good health. The chain is built from TRBV30 and TRBJ1-5; a weak D match, TRBD1 (5 bases). Sequenced sample: blood. The CDR3: CAWSVRGLGNQPQHF. The CDR3 DNA follows: TGTGCCTGGAGTGTACGGGGGTTGGGCAATCAGCCCCAGCATTTT.